The clone carrying this T cell receptor beta chain was observed many times. Every TCR cDNA molecule carried a tag that served as a unique molecular identifier. One entry per CDR3 protein, called by TCRdb with MiXCR from the 5' RACE reads. The sample shows about 2,600 distinct CDR3 sequences, about 4.4% of them seen only once. This record comes from a study of spatial heterogeneity in lung cancer. About the research overall: Detection consistently captured more beta-chain sequences than alpha-chain sequences.

Germline V gives CDR1 SGHRS, CDR2 YFSETQ. V shed 4 bases and J 4 bases; nucleotides not matched to a gene: 3. This CDR3 has 14 residues. This sample's time point: sample taken at primary tumor resection. Tumor, nontumor lung or frozen PBMC supplied whole RNA that was sequenced unsorted. The donors comprised some 72 untreated early-stage non-small cell lung cancer patients. The TCR originated in a female donor with early-stage non-small cell lung cancer. Sample: normal lung tissue next to the tumor, taken at surgery. The chain is built from TRBV5-1 and TRBJ1-5, with 9 bases aligning to TRBD1. CDR3 region: CASSPGTGNQPQHF. The CDR3 DNA follows: TGCGCCAGCAGCCCGGGGACAGGGAATCAGCCCCAGCATTTT.